This paragraph reports one T cell receptor (beta chain). Antigen unknown. The entry originates in a study of cytomegalovirus exposure and HLA in healthy donors. Study overall: Samples from HLA-typed donors yielded about 85 million unique TCRs in an early data release. Study observations and caveats: In a later analysis, HLA-associated TCR beta chains were more clonally expanded than equally common others.

13 Jbeta primers and 60 Vbeta primers were used for the PCR. Sequenced by immunoSEQ multiplex PCR; TCRdb stores in-frame clones only, minus some. The sample table includes fewer than 95,000 clones. Trimming stripped 2 bases from V and 5 bases from J, with 10 bases between. There are 13 residues in the CDR3. CDR1 SGHNT and CDR2 YENEEA come from the germline V gene. The clonotype was recovered from a woman in her thirties or forties in good health and CMV-seropositive. Sequencing used PBMCs. This chain links TRBV11-3 with TRBJ2-7; tentatively, D is TRBD1 (6 bases). The CDR3 loop reads CASSLQGTDEQYF. For the CDR3, the DNA is TGTGCCAGCAGCTTACAGGGGACCGACGAGCAGTACTTC.